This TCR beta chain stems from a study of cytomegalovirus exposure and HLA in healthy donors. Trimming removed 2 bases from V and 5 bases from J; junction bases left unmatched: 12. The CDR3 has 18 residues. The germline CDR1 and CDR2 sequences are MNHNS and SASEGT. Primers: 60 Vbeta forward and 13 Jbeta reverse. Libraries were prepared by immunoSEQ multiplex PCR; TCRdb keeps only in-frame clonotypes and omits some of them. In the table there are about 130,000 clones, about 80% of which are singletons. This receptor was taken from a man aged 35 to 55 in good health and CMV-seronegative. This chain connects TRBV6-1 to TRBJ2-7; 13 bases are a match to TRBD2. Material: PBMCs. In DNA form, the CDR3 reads TGTGCCAGCAGTGAATTCCCGGGCCGGACTAGCGGGAGAGACGAGCAGTACTTC. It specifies CASSEFPGRTSGRDEQYF.